Following are 23 T cell receptor beta chains from one sample sequenced in a study of early T cells in non-severe SARS-CoV-2 infection. Using its own MiXCR run on the 5' RACE reads, TCRdb lists one record per CDR3 protein. Among approximately 67,000 distinct CDR3 sequences listed, about 9.9% were seen once. The sample comprised whole blood. These receptors were obtained from an adult who was a healthcare worker with PCR-confirmed SARS-CoV-2 infection or an uninfected control (not recorded which).

This clonotype was seen repeatedly, ten times or more. This chain links TRBV7-9 with TRBJ2-3; D ambiguous. This CDR3 spans 13 amino acids. V lost 3 bases to trimming and J lost 2 bases, with 6 bases between them. Germline CDR1 SEHNR, CDR2 FQNEAQ (reference sequence). The CDR3 is CASSFHATDTQYF. The CDR3 coding sequence is TGTGCCAGCAGCTTCCACGCCACAGATACGCAGTATTTT.

The chain recombines TRBV6-5 with TRBJ1-1; maybe TRBD1 (5 bases). The CDR3 has 14 residues. V lost 5 bases, J lost 6 bases, and 16 bases lay in between. Germline V gene data show CDR1 as MNHEY and CDR2 as SVGAGI. Here the CDR3 reads CASSPRDRSAEAFF. The CDR3 DNA is TGTGCCAGCAGTCCCCGGGACCGCTCGGCTGAAGCTTTCTTT.

This clonotype has a handful of counts. The rearrangement links TRBV4-1 to TRBJ2-1; D not resolved. Germline V gene lookup returns CDR1 MGHRA and CDR2 YSYEKL. There are 15 residues in the CDR3. The V end lost 0 bases, the J end lost 9 bases, and 15 bases lay between the germline ends. The CDR3: CASSQDPLISGEQFF. The CDR3 DNA follows: TGCGCCAGCAGCCAAGATCCGCTCATTAGTGGTGAGCAGTTCTTC.

In its sample, this clonotype was seen many times. This sequence joins TRBV18 and TRBJ2-7; a weak D match, TRBD2 (6 bases). Per germline, CDR1 KGHSH and CDR2 LQKENI. Between the trimmed V and J ends, which lost 1 base and 0 bases, there was a span of 7 bases. CDR3 size: 14 residues. Here the CDR3 reads CASSPLGSSYEQYF. CDR3 nucleotide sequence: TGTGCCAGCTCACCACTCGGGAGCTCCTACGAGCAGTACTTC.

In this sample, this clonotype turned up many times. The CDR3, as DNA: TGTGCCAGCAGCTTGGGATTCAATACCGGGGAGCTGTTTTTT. This gives the protein CASSLGFNTGELFF. This chain connects TRBV5-5 to TRBJ2-2, with D uncertain. The CDR3 consists of 14 residues. Trimming cost V 0 bases and J 5 bases, with 8 bases left between them. Looked up from germline, CDR1 is SGHKS and CDR2 is YYEKEE (reference sequence). The full variable domain, rest sourced from reference TRBV5-5 and TRBJ2-2, is DAGVTQSPTHLIKTRGQQVTLRCSPISGHKSVSWYQQVLGQGPQFIFQYYEKEERGRGNFPDRFSARQFPNYSSELNVNALLLGDSALYLCASSLGFNTGELFFGEGSRLTVL.

The chain carries TRBV4-2 and TRBJ2-1, with TRBD2 matching 9 bases. Germline CDR1 is LGHNA and CDR2 is YNFKEQ. Germline trimming cut 0 bases from V and 4 bases from J; bases unmatched to any gene: 4. This CDR3 region has 16 residues. CDR3 sequence: CASSQDAGGGYNEQFF. DNA of the CDR3: TGTGCCAGCAGCCAAGATGCGGGAGGGGGTTACAATGAGCAGTTCTTC.

This clonotype was counted many times. The chain couples TRBV7-8 to TRBJ2-2; D gene ambiguous. CDR1 SGHVS and CDR2 FQNEAQ come from the germline V gene. V lost 8 bases, J lost 4 bases, and 11 bases lay in between. The CDR3 runs 13 residues. The CDR3 region is CASDMTSTGELFF. DNA for the CDR3: TGTGCCAGCGACATGACGAGCACCGGGGAGCTGTTTTTT.

At least ten counts were recorded for this clonotype. The V call is TRBV12-3 or TRBV12-4, the J call TRBJ1-1, with D possibly matching TRBD1 (5 bases). This CDR3 is built from 14 residues. The V and J ends lost 3 bases and 5 bases respectively, with 13 bases between them. The chain's CDR3 is CASSLEPRGTEAFF. CDR3 DNA: TGTGCCAGCAGTTTGGAACCGAGGGGAACTGAAGCTTTCTTT.

The chain uses TRBV11-2 and TRBJ2-1, with 7 bases fitting TRBD2. V shed 5 bases, J shed 1 base, and the junction held 8 bases outside the gene matches. Germline loops: CDR1 SGHAT, CDR2 FQNNGV. This CDR3 has 16 residues. CDR3 DNA: TGTGCCAGCAGCCATCCTAGCGGTCAATCCTACAATGAGCAGTTCTTC. Translation gives CASSHPSGQSYNEQFF.

This clonotype occurred a few times. The junction does not match germline at one end; this may be a read error. V gene TRBV7-9 combines with J gene TRBJ2-7; possible D gene TRBD1, 6 bases. The CDR3 has 16 amino acids. In germline, CDR1 is SEHNR, CDR2 FQNEAQ (reference sequence). The CDR3 coding sequence is TGTACCAGCAGCTTTTCGTACAGGGCAACTTCCTACGAGCAGTACTTC. It translates to CTSSFSYRATSYEQYF. The full variable domain, with the rest looked up from reference TRBV7-9 and TRBJ2-7, is DTGVSQNPRHKITKRGQNVTFRCDPISEHNRLYWYRQTLGQGPEFLTYFQNEAQLEKSRLLSDRFSAERPKGSFSTLEIQRTEQGDSAMYLCTSSFSYRATSYEQYFGPGTRLTVT.

This clonotype was counted ten times or more. CDR3 loop: CSVWGGSTDTQYF. DNA of the CDR3: TGCAGCGTTTGGGGGGGGAGCACAGATACGCAGTATTTT. The chain combines TRBV29-1 with TRBJ2-3; 7 nucleotides agree with TRBD2. The CDR3 covers 13 residues. Losses at the gene ends were 5 bases for V and 0 bases for J; bases not matched to a gene: 2. The germline V gene has CDR1 SQVTM and CDR2 ANQGSEA.

The sample holds a few counts of this clonotype. The chain recombines TRBV19 with TRBJ2-2, with 9 nucleotides matching TRBD1. Germline V gene data show CDR1 as LNHDA and CDR2 as SQIVND (reference sequence). The CDR3 totals 16 residues. V lost 7 bases, J lost 5 bases, and 11 bases stayed unmatched. CDR3 sequence (DNA): TGTGCCAGTACCGCCCTCCCCGGACAGGGGACCGGGGAGCTGTTTTTT. Its protein is CASTALPGQGTGELFF. Complete variable domain (other parts from reference TRBV19 and TRBJ2-2): DGGITQSPKYLFRKEGQNVTLSCEQNLNHDAMYWYRQDPGQGLRLIYYSQIVNDFQKGDIAEGYSVSREKKESFPLTVTSAQKNPTAFYLCASTALPGQGTGELFFGEGSRLTVL.

This clonotype was recorded at least ten times. V gene TRBV11-2 combines with J gene TRBJ2-7; D remains unclear. V gave up 4 bases and J gave up 7 bases, with 17 bases separating them. The germline CDR1 and CDR2 sequences are SGHAT and FQNNGV. The CDR3 has 14 amino acids. CDR3 DNA: TGTGCCAGCAGCTCGCTCCTTCGGGTGTGGGAGCAGTACTTC. Its translation is CASSSLLRVWEQYF.

This clonotype showed up many times. The chain combines TRBV6-2 or TRBV6-3 with TRBJ2-7; 12 nucleotides line up with TRBD2. The ends lost 4 bases at V and 4 bases at J; junction bases unmatched: 5. The CDR3 is 15 residues long. Germline assignment: CDR1 MNHEY and CDR2 SVGEGT. CDR3 DNA sequence: TGTGCCAGCAGTTTGTCGACTAGCGGGGGTTACGAGCAGTACTTC. Translating gives CASSLSTSGGYEQYF.

This clonotype showed up many times. CDR3 nucleotide sequence: TGTGCCATCAGTGCGACAGGGCGCGGTGAAAAACTGTTTTTT. It yields the protein CAISATGRGEKLFF. The rearrangement links TRBV10-3 to TRBJ1-4, with 7 bases matching TRBD1. CDR1 ENHRY and CDR2 SYGVKD come from the germline V gene. V shed 4 bases, J shed 7 bases, and the junction held 6 bases outside the gene matches. There are 14 residues in the CDR3.

This clonotype was found a few times. The genes are TRBV18 and TRBJ1-1; TRBD1 matches 10 bases. CDR3 length equals 16 residues. V lost 9 bases and J lost 4; bases outside the gene matches: 14. Per the germline V gene, CDR1 is KGHSH and CDR2 is LQKENI. In nucleotides, the CDR3 is TGTGCCAGTTCCCCCAGACAGGGGGCGGGGGGCACTGAAGCTTTCTTT. This sequence encodes CASSPRQGAGGTEAFF.

This clonotype was detected many times. V gene TRBV6-4 combines with J gene TRBJ2-2; 11 bases align to TRBD2. CDR1 and CDR2 (germline): MRHNA, SNTAGT. V gave up 4 bases and J gave up 10 bases; unmatched junction bases: 5. The CDR3 totals 14 residues. CDR3: CASSVETSGKELFF. CDR3 DNA sequence: TGTGCCAGCAGTGTCGAGACTAGCGGGAAGGAGCTGTTTTTT.

The V call is TRBV7-8, the J call TRBJ2-1, with D maybe TRBD2 (5 bases). There are 12 residues in the CDR3. The V gene lost 3 bases and the J gene lost 8 bases, with 8 bases spanning the gap. Germline CDR1 reads SGHVS; CDR2 reads FQNEAQ. Here the CDR3 DNA reads TGTGCCAGCAGCTTCATGCGGGATGAGCAGTTCTTC. Translation gives CASSFMRDEQFF.

Ten or more counts support this clonotype. CDR3 amino acids: CASSLGPGRNTEAFF. CDR3 DNA: TGTGCCAGCAGCTTGGGGCCAGGCCGAAACACTGAAGCTTTCTTT. The rearrangement joins TRBV5-5 to TRBJ1-1; no definite D call. The length of the CDR3 is 15 residues. Germline V gene data show CDR1 as SGHKS and CDR2 as YYEKEE (reference sequence). V was shortened by 0 bases and J by 2 bases, with 11 bases between the two germline ends.

The rearrangement joins TRBV7-6 to TRBJ2-2, with D maybe TRBD1 (6 bases). The CDR3 is 15 amino acids. The V gene's germline CDR1 is SGHVS and CDR2 FNYEAQ. Deletions cut 8 bases from V and 2 bases from J, with 15 bases between. CDR3 amino acids: CASEEGTINTGELFF. The CDR3, as DNA: TGTGCCAGCGAGGAAGGGACAATTAACACCGGGGAGCTGTTTTTT. Together with reference TRBV7-6 and TRBJ2-2, the CDR3 gives the full variable domain: GAGVSQSPRYKVTKRGQDVALRCDPISGHVSLYWYRQALGQGPEFLTYFNYEAQQDKSGLPNDRFSAERPEGSISTLTIQRTEQRDSAMYRCASEEGTINTGELFFGEGSRLTVL.

This clonotype was counted a few times. The V call is TRBV20-1, the J call TRBJ1-4, with D possibly being TRBD1 (5 bases). Trimming shortened V by 7 bases and J by 16 bases, and 16 bases separated the two germline ends. CDR3 size: 10 residues. CDR1 DFQATT and CDR2 SNEGSKA come from the germline V gene (reference sequence). The CDR3 DNA sequence: TGCAGTGTTCAGCCGGGACCCCAGTTTTTT. It is translated as CSVQPGPQFF.

This clonotype was observed many times. The rearrangement uses TRBV11-1 and TRBJ2-7; the match to TRBD2 covers 10 bases. This CDR3 comprises 16 residues. Germline loops: CDR1 SGHAT, CDR2 FQDESV (reference sequence). Germline trimming cut 3 bases from V and 4 bases from J; bases unmatched to any gene: 9. This chain's CDR3 is CASSLGASGGAYEQYF. The CDR3 region has the DNA TGTGCCAGCAGCTTGGGGGCTAGCGGGGGCGCGTACGAGCAGTACTTC.

This clonotype was counted many times. The J gene is TRBJ2-7, the V gene TRBV7-9, with 8 bases that match TRBD2. This CDR3 comprises 13 residues. Germline V gene sequence: CDR1 SEHNR, CDR2 FQNEAQ (reference sequence). V lost 4 bases to trimming and J lost 3 bases; unmatched junction nucleotides: 2. The CDR3 region has the DNA TGTGCCAGCAGCTCCGGGGGGGTCTACGAGCAGTACTTC. Residues: CASSSGGVYEQYF. Based on the CDR3 plus reference TRBV7-9 and TRBJ2-7, the full variable domain is DTGVSQNPRHKITKRGQNVTFRCDPISEHNRLYWYRQTLGQGPEFLTYFQNEAQLEKSRLLSDRFSAERPKGSFSTLEIQRTEQGDSAMYLCASSSGGVYEQYFGPGTRLTVT.